This TCR beta chain was captured by sequencing in a study of PD-1 blockade in classical Hodgkin lymphoma. Each patient relapsed following autologous stem cell transplantation, and prior brentuximab vedotin exposure differed. Profiled with immunoSEQ multiplex PCR; TCRdb holds only in-frame clones, not every one. The sample lists 20,000 to 25,000 clones, roughly 80% occurring once. Whole-study findings and limits: Partial responders and progressors had significantly lower baseline TCR diversity.

As to this clone: Its target is not known.

The source material was peripheral blood mononuclear cells (PBMCs), sampled before the second cycle of nivolumab. The sequence was obtained from a human donor with classical Hodgkin lymphoma.

CDR3 sequence (DNA): TGTGCCAGCAGCTCCTACCGCGTCAGGGGCCAAAACACCGGGGAGCTGTTTTTT. Its translation: CASSSYRVRGQNTGELFF. The J gene is TRBJ2-2, the V gene TRBV11-2, with a tentative D call TRBD1 (6 bases). CDR3 length equals 18 residues. Looked up from germline, CDR1 is SGHAT and CDR2 is FQNNGV. V lost 4 bases and J lost 2, with 20 bases in between.